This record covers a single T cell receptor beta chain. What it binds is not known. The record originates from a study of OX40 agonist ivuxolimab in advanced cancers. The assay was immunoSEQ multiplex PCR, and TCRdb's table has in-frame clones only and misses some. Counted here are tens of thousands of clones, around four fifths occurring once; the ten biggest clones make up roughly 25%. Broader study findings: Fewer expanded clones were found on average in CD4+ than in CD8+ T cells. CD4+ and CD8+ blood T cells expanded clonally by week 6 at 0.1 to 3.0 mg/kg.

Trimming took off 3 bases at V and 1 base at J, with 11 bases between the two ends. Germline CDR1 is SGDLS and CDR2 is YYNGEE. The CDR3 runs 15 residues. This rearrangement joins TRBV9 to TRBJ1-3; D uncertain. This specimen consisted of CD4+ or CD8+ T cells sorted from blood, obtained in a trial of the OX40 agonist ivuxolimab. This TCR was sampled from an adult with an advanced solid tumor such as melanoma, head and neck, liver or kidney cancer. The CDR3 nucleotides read TGTGCCAGCAGCGCCCCCGGAGGGTCTGGAAACACCATATATTTT. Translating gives CASSAPGGSGNTIYF.